The 6 T cell receptor beta chains below were found in one sample sequenced in a study of CD8 T cells in ankylosing spondylitis. Their antigen targets remain unknown. Findings of the study overall: Typical of ankylosing spondylitis blood, it appeared, was a TCR beta motif of roughly eight highly homologous variants.

TCRdb used MiXCR to reprocess the 5' RACE reads, holding one entry per CDR3 protein. The table includes about 750,000 distinct CDR3 sequences, around a fifth detected once. Sample: blood, either unsorted or a sorted T cell fraction (not recorded which). The source is a male donor with ankylosing spondylitis.

A remark on this clonotype: At one of its ends the junction is not consistent with the germline gene, which may arise from a read error. V and J are TRBV5-4 and TRBJ1-1; tentatively, D is TRBD1 (5 bases). The germline V gene encodes CDR1 SGHNT and CDR2 YYREEE (reference sequence). The CDR3 covers 15 residues. The CDR3 DNA sequence: TGTGCCAGCAGCTTGGCCAGGGAGAGGAACACTGAAGTTTTCTTT. Translating gives CASSLARERNTEVFF. Together with reference TRBV5-4 and TRBJ1-1, the CDR3 gives the full variable domain: ETGVTQSPTHLIKTRGQQVTLRCSSQSGHNTVSWYQQALGQGPQFIFQYYREEENGRGNFPPRFSGLQFPNYSSELNVNALELDDSALYLCASSLARERNTEVFFGQGTRLTVV.

This clonotype occurred a few times. CDR3 protein: CASSLARGTGGGNQPQHF. In nucleotides, the CDR3 is TGTGCCAGCAGTTTAGCGAGGGGGACAGGGGGTGGCAATCAGCCCCAGCATTTT. J is TRBJ1-5 and V is TRBV12-3 or TRBV12-4; TRBD1 agrees at 11 bases. With 0 bases clipped from V and 2 bases from J, the junction kept 6 bases outside the gene matches. The CDR3 sequence is 18 residues long.

This clonotype was seen more than once but under ten times. This chain joins TRBV12-3 or TRBV12-4 and TRBJ2-1; 11 bases match TRBD2. CDR3 length: 14 residues. The trim removed 0 bases at V and 11 bases at J, leaving 3 bases unmatched. The CDR3 DNA reads TGTGCCAGCAGTTTAGCGACTAGCGGGACAAAGCAGTTCTTC. This codes for CASSLATSGTKQFF.

V is TRBV5-1 and J is TRBJ1-1; the match to TRBD1 covers 8 bases. CDR3 size: 16 residues. Trimming took 6 bases from V and 4 from J; bases not matched to a gene: 14. CDR1 and CDR2 from the germline V gene are SGHRS and YFSETQ. This CDR3 is CASKGPQGATFTEAFF. The CDR3 DNA follows: TGCGCCAGCAAGGGGCCCCAGGGGGCGACGTTCACTGAAGCTTTCTTT.

This clonotype was observed a few times. V gene TRBV6-4 combines with J gene TRBJ1-6; D is unresolved. V dropped 1 base and J dropped 9 bases, with 16 bases sitting between them. Per the germline V gene, CDR1 is MRHNA and CDR2 is SNTAGT. This CDR3 contains 16 residues. The CDR3 bases are TGTGCCAGCAGTGACTTGATTCGAAGGGTAGGTTCACCCCTCCACTTT. Translation: CASSDLIRRVGSPLHF.

This chain uses TRBV5-1 with TRBJ1-5; no reliable D call. Trimming removed 4 bases from V and 1 base from J, with 12 bases in between. Germline loops: CDR1 SGHRS, CDR2 YFSETQ. The CDR3 has 15 amino acids. The CDR3 nucleotides are TGCGCCAGCAGCGTAATGGGAGGGAGCAATCAGCCCCAGCATTTT. Its translation is CASSVMGGSNQPQHF.